Listed below are T cell receptor beta chains from one sample, sequenced in a study of OX40 agonist ivuxolimab in advanced cancers. Sequenced by immunoSEQ multiplex PCR; TCRdb stores in-frame clones only, minus some. This repertoire shows roughly 28,000 clones, more than 75% found once; its top ten account for 21%. The specimen was CD4+ or CD8+ T cells sorted from blood, collected in a trial of the OX40 agonist ivuxolimab. Every receptor here comes from an adult with an advanced solid tumor such as melanoma, head and neck, liver or kidney cancer. Each CDR3 is given with its conserved first and last residue. D genes are given only for firm matches. Size is omitted from some rows. Given values are once, few, many or a class for expanded clones.

d_call: TRBD2; j_call: TRBJ2-7; v_call: TRBV2; clone_size: NA; cdr3_nt: TGTGCCAGCATGGGGACTAGCGGCTCCTACGAGCAGTACTTC; cdr3_aa: CASMGTSGSYEQYF
d_call: NA; j_call: TRBJ2-2; v_call: TRBV27; clone_size: NA; cdr3_nt: TGTGCCACCACGGACGGGGGGCCATCCACCGGGGAGCTGTTTTTT; cdr3_aa: CATTDGGPSTGELFF
d_call: TRBD2; j_call: TRBJ2-5; v_call: TRBV10-1; clone_size: NA; cdr3_nt: TGCGCCAGCAGTAATGGACTAGCGGGAGGGCCAGAGAGGGAGACCCAGTACTTC; cdr3_aa: CASSNGLAGGPERETQYF
d_call: NA; j_call: TRBJ2-6; v_call: TRBV19; clone_size: once; cdr3_nt: TGTGCCAGTAGTATACGTGGGGATGGGGCCAACGTCCTGACTTTC; cdr3_aa: CASSIRGDGANVLTF
d_call: NA; j_call: TRBJ1-1; v_call: TRBV10-2; clone_size: NA; cdr3_nt: TGCGCCAGCAGTGTATTCGTCACTGAAGCTTTCTTT; cdr3_aa: CASSVFVTEAFF
d_call: TRBD2; j_call: TRBJ2-3; v_call: TRBV2; clone_size: NA; cdr3_nt: TGTGCCAGCAGTCCGGGACTAGCGACGCCGGATACGCAGTATTTT; cdr3_aa: CASSPGLATPDTQYF
d_call: NA; j_call: TRBJ2-5; v_call: TRBV9; clone_size: NA; cdr3_nt: TGTGCCAGCAGCGTAGAGGGTCGGGTTCAAGAGACCCAGTACTTC; cdr3_aa: CASSVEGRVQETQYF
d_call: NA; j_call: TRBJ2-1; v_call: TRBV19; clone_size: NA; cdr3_nt: TGTGCCAGTAGTATAGTAGAACAGGTTGATGAGCAGTTCTTC; cdr3_aa: CASSIVEQVDEQFF
d_call: NA; j_call: TRBJ1-5; v_call: TRBV27; clone_size: NA; cdr3_nt: TGTGCCAGCAGCCCCGGGGACTATAGCAATCAGCCCCAGCATTTT; cdr3_aa: CASSPGDYSNQPQHF
d_call: NA; j_call: TRBJ2-1; v_call: TRBV29-1; clone_size: once; cdr3_nt: TGCAGCGTTGGAGACCAGGGGGGGCAGTTCTTC; cdr3_aa: CSVGDQGGQFF
d_call: NA; j_call: TRBJ1-5; v_call: TRBV6-6; clone_size: NA; cdr3_nt: TGTGCCAGCAGTTATCGGGGGGGATACAATCAGCCCCAGCATTTT; cdr3_aa: CASSYRGGYNQPQHF
d_call: NA; j_call: TRBJ2-7; v_call: TRBV2; clone_size: NA; cdr3_nt: TGTGCCAGCAGGGCCGGCTACGAGCAGTACTTC; cdr3_aa: CASRAGYEQYF
d_call: NA; j_call: TRBJ2-3; v_call: TRBV4-1; clone_size: NA; cdr3_nt: TGCGCCAGCAGCCAAGAACGGTTGAGCACAGATACGCAGTATTTT; cdr3_aa: CASSQERLSTDTQYF
d_call: TRBD1; j_call: TRBJ2-2; v_call: TRBV4-1; clone_size: NA; cdr3_nt: TGCGCCAGCAGCCGGACAGGCAACACCGGGGAGCTGTTTTTT; cdr3_aa: CASSRTGNTGELFF
d_call: NA; j_call: TRBJ2-7; v_call: TRBV28; clone_size: NA; cdr3_nt: TGTGCCAGCAGTCTTCTGGGGGATTACGAGCAGTACTTC; cdr3_aa: CASSLLGDYEQYF
d_call: TRBD1; j_call: TRBJ1-6; v_call: TRBV2; clone_size: NA; cdr3_nt: TGTGCCAGCAGTGCAGGAGGGGGCTTGGCACCCCTCCACTTT; cdr3_aa: CASSAGGGLAPLHF
d_call: NA; j_call: TRBJ2-2; v_call: TRBV7-9; clone_size: NA; cdr3_nt: TGTGCCAGCAGCCCTTCGACAGGGAGGTACGGGGAGCTGTTTTTT; cdr3_aa: CASSPSTGRYGELFF
d_call: NA; j_call: TRBJ1-1; v_call: TRBV5-4; clone_size: NA; cdr3_nt: TGTGCCAGCAGCTTGGAGTCGAACACTGAAGCTTTCTTT; cdr3_aa: CASSLESNTEAFF
d_call: NA; j_call: TRBJ1-5; v_call: TRBV27; clone_size: NA; cdr3_nt: TGTGCCAGCAGTTTTAAGGGCGATCAGCCCCAGCATTTT; cdr3_aa: CASSFKGDQPQHF
d_call: NA; j_call: TRBJ2-2; v_call: TRBV19; clone_size: NA; cdr3_nt: TGTGCCAGTACCCTCTGGGACTTGAAAACCGGGGAGCTGTTTTTT; cdr3_aa: CASTLWDLKTGELFF
d_call: NA; j_call: TRBJ1-2; v_call: TRBV4-3; clone_size: NA; cdr3_nt: TGCGCCAGCAGCCAAGATCGGGCAGTGACTAACTATGGCTACACCTTC; cdr3_aa: CASSQDRAVTNYGYTF
d_call: NA; j_call: TRBJ2-7; v_call: TRBV27; clone_size: few; cdr3_nt: TGTGCCAGCAGTTTATTGGGACACGAGCAGTACTTC; cdr3_aa: CASSLLGHEQYF
d_call: NA; j_call: TRBJ2-5; v_call: TRBV16; clone_size: NA; cdr3_nt: TGTGCCAGCAGCCCTGGGACGGATCAAGAGACCCAGTACTTC; cdr3_aa: CASSPGTDQETQYF
d_call: NA; j_call: TRBJ2-7; v_call: TRBV4-2; clone_size: NA; cdr3_nt: TGTGCCAGCAGCCAAGATGGGAGCAGGACAACCTACGAGCAGTACTTC; cdr3_aa: CASSQDGSRTTYEQYF
d_call: TRBD1; j_call: TRBJ1-1; v_call: TRBV5-1; clone_size: once; cdr3_nt: TGCGCCAGCAGCTTAACTACCGGGACAGACCTGCTAGGTTTCTTT; cdr3_aa: CASSLTTGTDLLGFF
d_call: NA; j_call: TRBJ2-2; v_call: TRBV30; clone_size: NA; cdr3_nt: TGTGCCTGGAGGGGCCCCTGGGAGCGATTGAACACCGGGGAGCTGTTTTTT; cdr3_aa: CAWRGPWERLNTGELFF
d_call: TRBD1; j_call: TRBJ1-5; v_call: TRBV28; clone_size: NA; cdr3_nt: TGTGCCAGCAGTTGGGACAGGGGGCTTCAGCCCCAGCATTTT; cdr3_aa: CASSWDRGLQPQHF
d_call: TRBD2; j_call: TRBJ2-1; v_call: TRBV6-5; clone_size: NA; cdr3_nt: TGTGCCAGCAGATTACGACCGGGGGGTGGTGAGCAGTTCTTC; cdr3_aa: CASRLRPGGGEQFF
d_call: NA; j_call: TRBJ2-2; v_call: TRBV4-1; clone_size: NA; cdr3_nt: TGCGCCAGCAGCCGGGTAGGGGACTCCGGGGAGCTGTTTTTT; cdr3_aa: CASSRVGDSGELFF
d_call: TRBD2; j_call: TRBJ2-1; v_call: TRBV7-8; clone_size: NA; cdr3_nt: TGTGCCAGCAGCTCAACGACTAGCGGGGGGGCCAAGGGGAATGAGCAGTTCTTC; cdr3_aa: CASSSTTSGGAKGNEQFF
d_call: TRBD1; j_call: TRBJ2-7; v_call: TRBV18; clone_size: NA; cdr3_nt: TGTGCCAGCTCACCGGGACAGGGATTGTACGAGCAGTACTTC; cdr3_aa: CASSPGQGLYEQYF
d_call: TRBD2; j_call: TRBJ2-7; v_call: TRBV4-2; clone_size: NA; cdr3_nt: TGTGCCAGCAGCCTTTGGACTAGCGGGAGTCACGAGCAGTACTTC; cdr3_aa: CASSLWTSGSHEQYF
d_call: NA; j_call: TRBJ1-1; v_call: TRBV7-2; clone_size: NA; cdr3_nt: TGTGCCAGCAGCCGAACAGGGACTGAAGCTTTCTTT; cdr3_aa: CASSRTGTEAFF
d_call: TRBD2; j_call: TRBJ2-1; v_call: TRBV19; clone_size: NA; cdr3_nt: TGTGCCAGTAGTATGGGACTAGCGGATTACAATGAGCAGTTCTTC; cdr3_aa: CASSMGLADYNEQFF
d_call: NA; j_call: TRBJ1-3; v_call: TRBV7-3; clone_size: NA; cdr3_nt: TGTGCCAGCAGCTTTGGGGTAAGGAACTCTGGAAACACCATATATTTT; cdr3_aa: CASSFGVRNSGNTIYF
d_call: NA; j_call: TRBJ2-7; v_call: TRBV5-6; clone_size: NA; cdr3_nt: TGTGCCAGCAGCCAACGACAGTTTTACGAGCAGTACTTC; cdr3_aa: CASSQRQFYEQYF
d_call: TRBD1; j_call: TRBJ1-5; v_call: TRBV28; clone_size: NA; cdr3_nt: TGTGCCAGCACTTTTCCCTCCACCGGGACAGGGAATCAGCCCCAGCATTTT; cdr3_aa: CASTFPSTGTGNQPQHF
d_call: NA; j_call: TRBJ2-2; v_call: TRBV10-3; clone_size: NA; cdr3_nt: TGTGCCATCAGCCTGACAGAAACCCCCACAGCCGGGGAGCTGTTTTTT; cdr3_aa: CAISLTETPTAGELFF
d_call: NA; j_call: TRBJ2-1; v_call: TRBV19; clone_size: few; cdr3_nt: TGTGCCAGTAGTATAATGGGGGGCGATTACAATGAGCAGTTCTTC; cdr3_aa: CASSIMGGDYNEQFF
d_call: NA; j_call: TRBJ2-7; v_call: TRBV5-1; clone_size: NA; cdr3_nt: TGCGCCAGCAGCTTGGTTGGGGGCATCTACGAGCAGTACTTC; cdr3_aa: CASSLVGGIYEQYF
d_call: TRBD1; j_call: TRBJ2-5; v_call: TRBV5-1; clone_size: NA; cdr3_nt: TGCGCCAGCAGCTTGGCCGGCAGGGGGCTCCAAGAGACCCAGTACTTC; cdr3_aa: CASSLAGRGLQETQYF
d_call: NA; j_call: TRBJ2-7; v_call: TRBV10-2; clone_size: NA; cdr3_nt: TGCGCCAGCAGTGATTTACCTCAGAAAGGCAGCCCCTACGAGCAGTACTTC; cdr3_aa: CASSDLPQKGSPYEQYF
d_call: TRBD1; j_call: TRBJ1-2; v_call: TRBV9; clone_size: NA; cdr3_nt: TGTGCCAGCAGCGTAGGAGTCGCCGGGACAGACTATGGCTACACCTTC; cdr3_aa: CASSVGVAGTDYGYTF
d_call: NA; j_call: TRBJ1-1; v_call: TRBV13; clone_size: NA; cdr3_nt: TGTGCCAGCAGCCCGAGACGGAGCGAAGCTTTCTTT; cdr3_aa: CASSPRRSEAFF
d_call: NA; j_call: TRBJ2-5; v_call: TRBV28; clone_size: NA; cdr3_nt: TGTGCCAGCAGTTTAAGGGCCGCAGTCTCGGAGACCCAGTACTTC; cdr3_aa: CASSLRAAVSETQYF
d_call: TRBD2; j_call: TRBJ2-1; v_call: TRBV6-1; clone_size: NA; cdr3_nt: TGTGCCAGCAGTGAAGCTTCTTTGACTAGCGGGGTCTACAATGAGCAGTTCTTC; cdr3_aa: CASSEASLTSGVYNEQFF
d_call: TRBD1; j_call: TRBJ1-4; v_call: TRBV9; clone_size: NA; cdr3_nt: TGTGCCAGCAGCGAGACAGGGGGCGGCGAAAAACTGTTTTTT; cdr3_aa: CASSETGGGEKLFF
d_call: TRBD1; j_call: TRBJ1-1; v_call: TRBV25-1; clone_size: NA; cdr3_nt: TGTGCCAGCAGTGGGACAGGTTACAACACTGAAGCTTTCTTT; cdr3_aa: CASSGTGYNTEAFF
d_call: TRBD1; j_call: TRBJ2-7; v_call: TRBV7-2; clone_size: once; cdr3_nt: TGTGCCAGCAGCCCTGGGACAGGGGGCTACGAGCAGTACTTC; cdr3_aa: CASSPGTGGYEQYF
d_call: NA; j_call: TRBJ1-5; v_call: TRBV7-9; clone_size: NA; cdr3_nt: TGTGCCAGCAGCACATCGGTTCAGCCCCAGCATTTT; cdr3_aa: CASSTSVQPQHF
d_call: NA; j_call: TRBJ2-7; v_call: TRBV2; clone_size: NA; cdr3_nt: TGTGCCAGCATGGAAAGCTCCTACGAGCAGTACTTC; cdr3_aa: CASMESSYEQYF
d_call: NA; j_call: TRBJ1-5; v_call: TRBV19; clone_size: few; cdr3_nt: TGTGCCAGTAGTATTAGGGCAGCTCCACAGCCCCAGCATTTT; cdr3_aa: CASSIRAAPQPQHF
d_call: TRBD1; j_call: TRBJ1-1; v_call: TRBV4-3; clone_size: NA; cdr3_nt: TGCGCCAGCAGCCAAAGGACAGGGGGCACTGAAGCTTTCTTT; cdr3_aa: CASSQRTGGTEAFF
d_call: TRBD1; j_call: TRBJ2-1; v_call: TRBV27; clone_size: NA; cdr3_nt: TGTGCCAGCAGTCCTCTACCGGGACAGGGAGGCAATGAGCAGTTCTTC; cdr3_aa: CASSPLPGQGGNEQFF
d_call: TRBD1; j_call: TRBJ1-2; v_call: TRBV6-1; clone_size: NA; cdr3_nt: TGTGCCAGCAGTGAAGAGGCGGGACAGGGTGGAGATGGCTACACCTTC; cdr3_aa: CASSEEAGQGGDGYTF